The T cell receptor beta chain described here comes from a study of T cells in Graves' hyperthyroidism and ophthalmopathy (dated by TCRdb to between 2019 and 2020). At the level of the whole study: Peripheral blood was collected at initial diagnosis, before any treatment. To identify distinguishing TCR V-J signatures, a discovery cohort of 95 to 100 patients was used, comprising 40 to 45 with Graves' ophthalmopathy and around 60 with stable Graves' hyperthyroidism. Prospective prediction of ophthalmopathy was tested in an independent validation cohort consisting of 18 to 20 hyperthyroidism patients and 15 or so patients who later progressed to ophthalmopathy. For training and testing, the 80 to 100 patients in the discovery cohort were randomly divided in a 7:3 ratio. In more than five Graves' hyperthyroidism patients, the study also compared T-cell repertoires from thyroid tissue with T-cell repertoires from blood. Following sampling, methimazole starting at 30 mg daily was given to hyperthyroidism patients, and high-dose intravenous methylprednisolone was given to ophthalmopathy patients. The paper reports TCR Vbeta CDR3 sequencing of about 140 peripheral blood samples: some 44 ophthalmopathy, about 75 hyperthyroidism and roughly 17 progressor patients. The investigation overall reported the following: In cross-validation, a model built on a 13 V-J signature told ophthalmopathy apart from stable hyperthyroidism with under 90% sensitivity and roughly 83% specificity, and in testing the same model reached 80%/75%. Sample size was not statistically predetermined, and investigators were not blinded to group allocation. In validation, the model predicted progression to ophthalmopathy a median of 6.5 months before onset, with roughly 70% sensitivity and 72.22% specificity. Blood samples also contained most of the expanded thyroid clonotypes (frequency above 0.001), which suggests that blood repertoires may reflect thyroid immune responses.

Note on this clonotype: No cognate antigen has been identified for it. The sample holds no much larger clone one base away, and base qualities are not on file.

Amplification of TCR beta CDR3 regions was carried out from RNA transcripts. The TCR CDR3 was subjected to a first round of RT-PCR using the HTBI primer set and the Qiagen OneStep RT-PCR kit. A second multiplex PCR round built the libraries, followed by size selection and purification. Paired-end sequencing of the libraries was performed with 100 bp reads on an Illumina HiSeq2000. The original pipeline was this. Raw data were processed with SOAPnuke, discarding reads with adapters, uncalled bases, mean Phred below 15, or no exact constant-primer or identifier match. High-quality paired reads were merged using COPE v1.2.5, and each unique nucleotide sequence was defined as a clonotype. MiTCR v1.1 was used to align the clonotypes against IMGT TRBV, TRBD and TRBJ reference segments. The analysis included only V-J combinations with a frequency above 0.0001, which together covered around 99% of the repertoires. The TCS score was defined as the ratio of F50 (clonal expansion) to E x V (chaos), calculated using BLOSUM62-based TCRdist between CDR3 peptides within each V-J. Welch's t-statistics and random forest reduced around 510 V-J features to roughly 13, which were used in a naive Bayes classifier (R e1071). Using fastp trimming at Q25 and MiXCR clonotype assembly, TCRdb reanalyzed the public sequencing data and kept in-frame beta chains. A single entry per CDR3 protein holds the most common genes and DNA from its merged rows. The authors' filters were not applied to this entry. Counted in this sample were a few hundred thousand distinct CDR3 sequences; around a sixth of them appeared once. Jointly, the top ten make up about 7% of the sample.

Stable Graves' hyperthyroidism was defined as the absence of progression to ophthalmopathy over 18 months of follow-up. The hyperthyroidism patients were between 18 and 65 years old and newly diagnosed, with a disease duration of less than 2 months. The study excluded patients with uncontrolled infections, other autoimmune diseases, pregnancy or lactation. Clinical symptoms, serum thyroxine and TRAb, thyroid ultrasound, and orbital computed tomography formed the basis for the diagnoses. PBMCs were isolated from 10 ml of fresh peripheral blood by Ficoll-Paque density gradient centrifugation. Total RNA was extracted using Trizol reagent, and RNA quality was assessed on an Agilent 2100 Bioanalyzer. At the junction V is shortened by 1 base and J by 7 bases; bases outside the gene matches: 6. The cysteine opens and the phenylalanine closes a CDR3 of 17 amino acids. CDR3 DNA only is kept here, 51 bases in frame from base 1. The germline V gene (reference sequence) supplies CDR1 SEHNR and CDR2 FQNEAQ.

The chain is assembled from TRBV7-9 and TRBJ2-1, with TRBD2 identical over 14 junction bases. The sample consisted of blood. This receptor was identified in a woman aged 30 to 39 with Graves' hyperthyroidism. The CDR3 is CASSLGRLAGGQNEQFF. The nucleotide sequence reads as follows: TGTGCCAGCAGCTTAGGGCGACTAGCGGGAGGGCAAAATGAGCAGTTCTTC.